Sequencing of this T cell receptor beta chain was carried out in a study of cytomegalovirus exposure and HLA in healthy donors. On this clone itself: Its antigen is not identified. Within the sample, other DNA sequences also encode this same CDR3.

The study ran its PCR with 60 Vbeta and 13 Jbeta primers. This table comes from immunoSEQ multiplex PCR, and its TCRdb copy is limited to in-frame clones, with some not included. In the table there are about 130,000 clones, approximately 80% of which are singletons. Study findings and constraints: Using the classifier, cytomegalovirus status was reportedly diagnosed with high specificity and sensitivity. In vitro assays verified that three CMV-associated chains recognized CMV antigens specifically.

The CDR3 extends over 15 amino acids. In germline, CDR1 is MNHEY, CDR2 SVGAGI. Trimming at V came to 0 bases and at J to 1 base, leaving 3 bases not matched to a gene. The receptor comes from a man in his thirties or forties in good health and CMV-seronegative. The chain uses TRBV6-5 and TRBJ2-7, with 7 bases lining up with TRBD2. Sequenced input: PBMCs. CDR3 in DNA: TGTGCCAGCAGTTACTCGGCGGGAGATTCCTACGAGCAGTACTTC. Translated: CASSYSAGDSYEQYF.